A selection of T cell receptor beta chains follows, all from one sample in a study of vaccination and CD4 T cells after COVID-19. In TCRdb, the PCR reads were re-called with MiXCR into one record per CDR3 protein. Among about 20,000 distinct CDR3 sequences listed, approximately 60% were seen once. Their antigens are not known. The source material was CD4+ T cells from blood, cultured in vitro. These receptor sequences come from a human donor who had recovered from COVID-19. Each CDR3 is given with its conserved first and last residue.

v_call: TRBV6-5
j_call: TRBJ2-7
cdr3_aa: CASSFVREVTYEQYF

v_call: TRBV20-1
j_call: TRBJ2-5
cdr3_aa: CSAREMAGRETQYF

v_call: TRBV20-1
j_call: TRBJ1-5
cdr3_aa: CSAYQGGSNQPQHF

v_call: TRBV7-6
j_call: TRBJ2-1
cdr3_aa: CASSLEGHGGHEQFF

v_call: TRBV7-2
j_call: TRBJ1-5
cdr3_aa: CASSLEAQLQPQHF

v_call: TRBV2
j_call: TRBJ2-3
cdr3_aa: CASGEQGSSTDTQYF

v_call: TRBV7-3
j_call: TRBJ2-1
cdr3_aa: CASSLGGNSGFAYNEQFF

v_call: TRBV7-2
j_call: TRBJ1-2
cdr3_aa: CASSLADRPLGTVGYTF

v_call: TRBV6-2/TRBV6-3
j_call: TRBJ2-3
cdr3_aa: CASTNGGQYTDTQYF

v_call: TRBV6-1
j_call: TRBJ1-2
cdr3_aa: CASSEPGQGFVGYTF

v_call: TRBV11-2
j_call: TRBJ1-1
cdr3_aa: CASSLFAGANTEAFF

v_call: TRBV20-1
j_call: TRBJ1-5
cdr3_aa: CSAIVGTQGAQPQHF

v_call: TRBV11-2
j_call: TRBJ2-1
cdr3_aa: CASSFLRSYNEQFF

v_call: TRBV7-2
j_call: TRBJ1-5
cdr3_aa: CASSLAGEVPQHF

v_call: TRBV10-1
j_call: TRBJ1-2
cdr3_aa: CASSADRLYGYTF

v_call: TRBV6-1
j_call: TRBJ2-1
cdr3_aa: CASSEQGSSEQFF

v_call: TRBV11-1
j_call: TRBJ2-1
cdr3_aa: CASTSASGGYNEQFF

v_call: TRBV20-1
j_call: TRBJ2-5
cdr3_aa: CSAVTVSEKTRYF

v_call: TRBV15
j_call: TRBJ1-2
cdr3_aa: CATRPGQRNYGYTF

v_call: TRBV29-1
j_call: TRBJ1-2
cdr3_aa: CSVEAGRGGYTF

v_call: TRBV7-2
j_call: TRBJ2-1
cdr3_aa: CASSLAGTDNNEQFF

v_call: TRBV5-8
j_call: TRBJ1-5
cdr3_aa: CASQKGRGVDQPQHF

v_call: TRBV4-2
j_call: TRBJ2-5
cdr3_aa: CASSQSTSGTTQYF

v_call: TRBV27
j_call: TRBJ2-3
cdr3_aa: CASSLSGRAGDTQYF

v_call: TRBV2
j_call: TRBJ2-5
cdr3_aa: CASNVQGGETQYF

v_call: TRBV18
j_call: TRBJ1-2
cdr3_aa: CASSPSGQGWNGYTF

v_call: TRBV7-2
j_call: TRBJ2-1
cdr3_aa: CASSPAGAFNEQFF

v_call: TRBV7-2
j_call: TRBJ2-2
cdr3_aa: CASSYRTPGELFF

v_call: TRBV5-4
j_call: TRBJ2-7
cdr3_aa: CASSSDRGRHEQYF

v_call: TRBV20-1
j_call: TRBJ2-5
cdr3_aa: CSARPMGRGETQYF

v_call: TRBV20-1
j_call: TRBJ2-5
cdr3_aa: CSAARGPKETQYF

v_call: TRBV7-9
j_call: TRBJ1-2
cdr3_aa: CASSLALAEGAWGYTF

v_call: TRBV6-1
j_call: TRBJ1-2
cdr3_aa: CASTPYPVTGSNYGYTF

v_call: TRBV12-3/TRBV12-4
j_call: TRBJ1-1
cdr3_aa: CASSNQGTGVAFF

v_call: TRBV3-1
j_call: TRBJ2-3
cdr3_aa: CASSQVAGITTDTQYF

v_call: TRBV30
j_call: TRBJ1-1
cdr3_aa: CAWSVPVLDTEAFF

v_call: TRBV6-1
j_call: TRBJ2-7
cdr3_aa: CASLDLGDTYEQYF

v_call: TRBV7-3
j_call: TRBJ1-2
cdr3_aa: CASSLGGAQGYTF

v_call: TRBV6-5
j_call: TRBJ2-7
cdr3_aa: CASSYSSGGAREQYF

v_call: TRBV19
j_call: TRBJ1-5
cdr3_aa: CASKGTHNQPQHF

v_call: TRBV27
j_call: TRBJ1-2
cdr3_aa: CASSSRDRGRSYGYTF

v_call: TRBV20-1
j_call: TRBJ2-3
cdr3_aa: CSARAKAGQGADTQYF

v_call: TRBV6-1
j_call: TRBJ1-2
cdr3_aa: CASSVTGGNYGYTF

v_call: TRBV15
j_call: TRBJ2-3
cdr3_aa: CATSRDKREGLDTQYF

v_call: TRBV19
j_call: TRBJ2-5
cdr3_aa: CASSGSPRVETQYF

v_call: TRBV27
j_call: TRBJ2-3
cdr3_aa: CASSLSPPGGGRDTQYF

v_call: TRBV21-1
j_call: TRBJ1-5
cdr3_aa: CASSKEGGSRSNQPQHF

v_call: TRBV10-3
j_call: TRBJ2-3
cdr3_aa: CATQPDTDTQYF

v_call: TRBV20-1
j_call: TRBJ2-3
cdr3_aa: CSARGSYSTDTQYF

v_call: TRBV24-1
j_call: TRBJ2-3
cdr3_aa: CATRQHSTDTQYF

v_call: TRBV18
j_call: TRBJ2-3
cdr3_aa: CASSPFSGKGNTDTQYF

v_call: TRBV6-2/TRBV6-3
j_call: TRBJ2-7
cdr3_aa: CASSSREPGGYEQYF

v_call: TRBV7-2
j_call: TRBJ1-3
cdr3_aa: CASSLGDGAYSGNTIYF

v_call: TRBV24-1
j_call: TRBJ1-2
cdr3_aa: CATSDLRVNYGYTF

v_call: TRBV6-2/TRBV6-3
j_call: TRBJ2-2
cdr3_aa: CASSPGTLNTGELFF

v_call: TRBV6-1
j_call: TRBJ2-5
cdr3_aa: CASRGLGKQETQYF

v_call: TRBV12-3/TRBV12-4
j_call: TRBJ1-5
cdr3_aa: CASSPLGGLISNQPQHF